The rows below give T cell receptor beta chains drawn from one sample of a study of blood T cell repertoires in COVID-19. Assay used: immunoSEQ multiplex PCR; TCRdb lists only in-frame clones, some missing. The sample holds roughly 250,000 clones; roughly 84% are singletons and the top ten take roughly 8.6%. The specimen was peripheral blood. These receptors were taken from a human donor in a cohort sampled during active COVID-19. CDR3s include the opening cysteine and the closing phenylalanine or tryptophan. Fields, in order: CDR3 length, clone size, J gene, V gene, D gene, CDR3 DNA, CDR3 protein. The D gene is left open where the match is weak. A row's size may be missing; if present it is once, few, many or a size class.

13 | few | TRBJ1-4 | TRBV6-5 | TRBD1 | TGTGCCAGCTCCGGGACAGAATTGGAAAAACTGTTTTTT | CASSGTELEKLFF
14 | - | TRBJ2-7 | TRBV6-5 | TRBD1 | TGTGCCAGCAGAAGGGACAGGGGTCTTGGCGAGCAGTACTTC | CASRRDRGLGEQYF
16 | - | TRBJ2-2 | TRBV5-1 | TRBD2 | TGCGCCAGCAGGTCGACTGGGACTAGAAACACCGGGGAGCTGTTTTTT | CASRSTGTRNTGELFF
15 | - | TRBJ1-5 | TRBV18 | - | TGTGCCAGCTCACCACCGGGGGGTGGGGATCAGCCCCAGCATTTT | CASSPPGGGDQPQHF
12 | - | TRBJ2-5 | TRBV3-1/TRBV3-2 | - | TGTGCCAGCAGCCATGACCTAGGGACCCAGTACTTC | CASSHDLGTQYF
13 | - | TRBJ2-7 | TRBV2 | - | TGTGCCAGCAGTGAAGACTGGTACTACGAGCAGTACTTC | CASSEDWYYEQYF
14 | - | TRBJ2-7 | TRBV15 | - | TGTGCCACCAGCAGAGATGATACTTCGGGGGAGCAGTACTTC | CATSRDDTSGEQYF
13 | - | TRBJ1-4 | TRBV5-1 | - | TGCGCCAGCAGCTTGTTTCTGAATGAAAAACTGTTTTTT | CASSLFLNEKLFF
16 | - | TRBJ1-6 | TRBV5-6 | TRBD1 | TGTGCCAGCAGCCAGGCTACCGGGACAGGGGGTTCACCCCTCCACTTT | CASSQATGTGGSPLHF
14 | - | TRBJ1-5 | TRBV5-4 | - | TGTGCCAGCAGCCCGGACAGATCGGGTCAGCCCCAGCATTTT | CASSPDRSGQPQHF
15 | - | TRBJ1-6 | TRBV5-1 | - | TGCGCCAGCAGCAGGGGCGGCTTGCAAAATTCACCCCTCCACTTT | CASSRGGLQNSPLHF
11 | once | TRBJ2-3 | TRBV6-5 | - | TGTGCCAGCACCCTAGCGGATACGCAGTATTTT | CASTLADTQYF
18 | few | TRBJ2-3 | TRBV15 | TRBD2 | TGTGCCACCAGCAGACCCCGGGGACTAGCGGGTAGCACAGATACGCAGTATTTT | CATSRPRGLAGSTDTQYF
15 | once | TRBJ2-1 | TRBV7-9 | TRBD2 | TGTGCCAGCAGCTTAGGGCTAGCGGGCCCCGTAGAGCAGTTCTTC | CASSLGLAGPVEQFF
13 | - | TRBJ2-1 | TRBV5-1 | TRBD2 | TGCGCCAGTACTAGCGGGGCCTACAATGAGCAGTTCTTC | CASTSGAYNEQFF
12 | - | TRBJ2-1 | TRBV12-3/TRBV12-4 | - | TGTGCCAGCAGTAAAACAGGGAGTGAGCAGTTCTTC | CASSKTGSEQFF
17 | - | TRBJ2-6 | TRBV5-1 | TRBD1 | TGCGCCAGCAGACCCGGGACAGGGGTGACTGGGGCCAACGTCCTGACTTTC | CASRPGTGVTGANVLTF
12 | - | TRBJ2-7 | TRBV29-1 | - | TGCAGCGTAGGACACGGGCCCTACGAGCAGTACTTC | CSVGHGPYEQYF
13 | - | TRBJ2-7 | TRBV18 | - | TGTGCCAGCTCGCACCGGGAGACCTACGAGCAGTACTTC | CASSHRETYEQYF
13 | once | TRBJ2-7 | TRBV2 | - | TGTGCCAGCAAGGGGACACTGTCCTACGAGCAGTACTTC | CASKGTLSYEQYF
13 | - | TRBJ2-7 | TRBV2 | - | TGTGCCAGCAGTGCCACAAACGCGGGGGAGCAGTACTTC | CASSATNAGEQYF
18 | - | TRBJ2-1 | TRBV25-1 | TRBD2 | TGTGCCAGCAGTGATCCTAGACTAGCGGTAAGCTCCTACAATGAGCAGTTCTTC | CASSDPRLAVSSYNEQFF
17 | - | TRBJ1-3 | TRBV7-6 | - | TGTGCCAGCAGCTTAAATAGACAGCGACTCTCTGGAAACACCATATATTTT | CASSLNRQRLSGNTIYF
16 | - | TRBJ2-2 | TRBV5-6 | - | TGTGCCAGCAGCTCCCTTGGGGGGAGAGACACCGGGGAGCTGTTTTTT | CASSSLGGRDTGELFF